This T cell receptor beta chain came from a study of early T cells in non-severe SARS-CoV-2 infection. Study conclusions and caveats: Using VDJdb, the matching emphasized anti-spike CD8 responses while missing private and CD4 specificities.

The CDR3 consists of 16 residues. CDR1 and CDR2 (germline): MNHNS, SASEGT. The ends were cut back, 2 bases at V and 1 base at J, with 14 bases in the middle. This clonotype has ten or more counts. Its antigen is currently unknown. Unique molecular identifiers (one per individual cDNA molecule) were attached. TCRdb passed the 5' RACE reads through MiXCR, listing each CDR3 protein once. The data show tens of thousands of distinct CDR3 sequences, 4.7% seen once. This chain connects TRBV6-1 to TRBJ2-5; possibly TRBD1 for D (5 bases). This sequence was found in an adult who was a healthcare worker with PCR-confirmed SARS-CoV-2 infection or an uninfected control (not recorded which). Sequenced sample: whole blood. CDR3 nucleotides: TGTGCCAGCAGTGAAAGAACTCCAGGGCTCCAAGAGACCCAGTACTTC. Amino acids: CASSERTPGLQETQYF.